These 25 T cell receptor beta chains were sequenced from one sample in a study of T-cell memory formation after mild COVID-19. TCRdb processed the 5' RACE reads anew with MiXCR; each CDR3 protein has one entry. The sample has roughly 480,000 distinct CDR3 sequences; roughly 23% are singletons. Sequencing input: PBMCs or a T cell subset sorted from them (not recorded which). These receptors were collected from an adult woman who had mild COVID-19 (a few samples of this study predate the infection). Cell type and time point are not known.

About this clonotype: One junction end disagrees with the germline gene, perhaps due to a read error. The V call is TRBV6-2 or TRBV6-3, the J call TRBJ2-2, with 8 positions matching TRBD1. CDR1 and CDR2 from the germline V gene are MNHEY and SVGEGT. The CDR3 has 15 residues. In DNA, the CDR3 is TGTGCCAGCAGAATGGACAGGGTGAACGCCGGGGAGCTGTTTTTT. Its translation is CASRMDRVNAGELFF.

The sample holds a few counts of this clonotype. The chain is built from TRBV4-2 and TRBJ2-7; TRBD2 agrees at 8 bases. V gave up 0 bases and J gave up 5 bases; unmatched junction bases: 12. CDR1 is LGHNA and CDR2 is YNFKEQ in the germline V gene. This CDR3 region has 17 residues. The CDR3 DNA is TGTGCCAGCAGCCAAGAGTGGATTAGCGGGGAGGAGGACGAGCAGTACTTC. This translates into CASSQEWISGEEDEQYF.

The chain joins TRBV7-9 to TRBJ2-1; the D gene is possibly TRBD1 (6 bases). The CDR3 extends over 11 amino acids. With 5 bases removed from V and 9 bases from J, the gap between germline ends came to 8 bases. CDR1 SEHNR and CDR2 FQNEAQ come from the germline V gene (reference sequence). In DNA, the CDR3 is TGTGCCAGCAGCCGGGACACTGAGCAGTTCTTC. It specifies CASSRDTEQFF. Full variable domain (remainder filled in from reference TRBV7-9 and TRBJ2-1): DTGVSQNPRHKITKRGQNVTFRCDPISEHNRLYWYRQTLGQGPEFLTYFQNEAQLEKSRLLSDRFSAERPKGSFSTLEIQRTEQGDSAMYLCASSRDTEQFFGPGTRLTVL.

The CDR3 sequence: CASSPSTGRGAGANVLTF. The CDR3 coding sequence is TGTGCCAGCAGTCCGTCGACAGGGCGGGGTGCTGGGGCCAACGTCCTGACTTTC. V and J are TRBV27 and TRBJ2-6; D is possibly TRBD1 (7 bases). Between the trimmed V and J ends, which lost 5 bases and 2 bases, there was a span of 19 bases. CDR1 and CDR2 (germline): MNHEY, SMNVEV (reference sequence). The CDR3 is made up of 18 amino acids.

This clonotype occurred a few times. The chain couples TRBV7-2 to TRBJ1-2; D is perhaps TRBD1 (6 bases). V lost 5 bases, J lost 5 bases, and 15 bases lay in between. CDR1 and CDR2 (germline): SGHTA, FQGNSA. The CDR3 extends over 14 amino acids. The CDR3 protein is CASSTRTAPYGYTF. The CDR3 DNA follows: TGTGCCAGCAGCACACGGACAGCTCCGTATGGCTACACCTTC.

This clonotype was detected many times. Germline is not matched at one junction end, which may reflect a read error. V usage is TRBV5-1 and J usage is TRBJ1-1, with 9 bases that match TRBD1. This CDR3 is built from 14 residues. Germline CDR1 SGHRS, CDR2 YFSETQ. CDR3 residues: CASSWGQGNTEAFF. CDR3 in DNA: TGTGCCAGCAGCTGGGGACAGGGGAACACTGAAGCTTTCTTT. Using reference TRBV5-1 and TRBJ1-1 for the parts outside the CDR3, the full variable domain is KAGVTQTPRYLIKTRGQQVTLSCSPISGHRSVSWYQQTPGQGLQFLFEYFSETQRNKGNFPGRFSGRQFSNSRSEMNVSTLELGDSALYLCASSWGQGNTEAFFGQGTRLTVV.

This clonotype was seen a few times. This rearrangement joins TRBV20-1 to TRBJ1-1; weak D call: TRBD1 (6 bases). Looked up from germline, CDR1 is DFQATT and CDR2 is SNEGSKA (reference sequence). Trimming removed 0 bases at V and 4 bases at J, with 18 bases between. The CDR3 loop spans 16 amino acids. CDR3 nucleotide sequence: TGCAGTGCTAGAGATTTGCCCCGGGGGGGGCTCACTGAAGCTTTCTTT. This gives the protein CSARDLPRGGLTEAFF.

The rearrangement uses TRBV7-3 and TRBJ2-1; D possibly uses TRBD1 or TRBD2 (6 bases each). Trimming removed 1 base at V and 6 bases at J, with 10 bases between. The CDR3 consists of 14 residues. The V gene's germline CDR1 is SGHTA and CDR2 FQGTGA. CDR3 amino acids: CASSLRGAGNEQFF. In DNA form, the CDR3 reads TGTGCCAGCAGCTTAAGGGGGGCCGGCAATGAGCAGTTCTTC.

This clonotype was picked up a small number of times. The V gene is TRBV30, the J gene TRBJ2-1; D remains ambiguous. V lost 0 bases to trimming and J lost 8 bases, with 8 bases between them. The CDR3 length is 12 residues. The germline V gene encodes CDR1 GTSNPN and CDR2 SVGIG (reference sequence). The CDR3 sequence is CAWSVGLDEQFF. The CDR3 DNA reads TGTGCCTGGAGTGTAGGCCTTGATGAGCAGTTCTTC.

J is TRBJ2-7 and V is TRBV5-5; 11 nucleotides line up with TRBD2. The CDR3 spans 17 residues. V dropped 0 bases and J dropped 9; count of bases not matched to a gene: 14. The germline V gene encodes CDR1 SGHKS and CDR2 YYEKEE (reference sequence). CDR3 DNA: TGTGCCAGCAGCTTGGGACTAGCGGGGCTATTCGGTGGAGGGCAGTACTTC. Its protein is CASSLGLAGLFGGGQYF.

This clonotype was detected only a few times. The chain combines TRBV13 with TRBJ2-7; 11 bases map to TRBD2. The V gene end was trimmed by 6 bases and the J gene end by 6 bases; junction bases not matched to a gene: 4. Germline CDR1 PRHDT, CDR2 FYEKMQ (reference sequence). The CDR3 spans 13 residues. The CDR3 spells CASRLAGDIEQYF. In nucleotides, the CDR3 is TGTGCCAGCAGACTAGCGGGAGATATCGAGCAGTACTTC.

The CDR3 DNA reads TGTGCCAGCAGTTTAGCGGGAGGGTCTTGGAACGAGCAGTACTTC. This gives the protein CASSLAGGSWNEQYF. The V and J genes are TRBV12-3 or TRBV12-4 and TRBJ2-7; 7 bases map to TRBD2. The trim removed 0 bases at V and 5 bases at J, leaving 7 bases unmatched. This CDR3 spans 15 amino acids.

This clonotype was seen just once. V gene TRBV29-1 combines with J gene TRBJ2-2; D might be TRBD1 (5 bases). This CDR3 has 15 residues. CDR1 and CDR2 (germline): SQVTM, ANQGSEA. V was pared by 4 bases and J by 2 bases, with 14 bases between. As DNA, the CDR3 is TGCAGCGTTGTTGCGCAGGGAAGTAACACCGGGGAGCTGTTTTTT. This codes for CSVVAQGSNTGELFF.

This clonotype was counted ten times or more. The chain recombines TRBV25-1 with TRBJ2-7, with TRBD2 matching 10 bases. The J segment lost 1 base and the V segment lost 0 bases, leaving 3 bases of the junction unmatched. The CDR3 is 16 amino acids. Germline assignment: CDR1 MGHDK and CDR2 SYGVNS. The CDR3, as DNA: TGTGCCAGCAGTGAATATTTACTAGCGGGGTCCTACGAGCAGTACTTC. This translates into CASSEYLLAGSYEQYF.

This clonotype was recorded a few times. This chain connects TRBV27 to TRBJ1-1; D might be TRBD1 (5 bases). The CDR3 sequence is 14 residues long. Germline CDR1 and CDR2: MNHEY and SMNVEV (reference sequence). V shed 3 bases and J shed 4 bases, with 12 bases lying between them. Here the CDR3 reads CASSFLNGATEAFF. Here the CDR3 DNA reads TGTGCCAGCAGTTTCCTGAACGGGGCCACTGAAGCTTTCTTT.

The chain uses TRBV20-1 and TRBJ2-5, with D perhaps TRBD2 (6 bases). The V end lost 4 bases, the J end lost 5 bases, and 17 bases lay between the germline ends. Germline CDR1 is DFQATT and CDR2 is SNEGSKA (reference sequence). This CDR3 spans 14 amino acids. The CDR3 coding sequence is TGCAGTGCTAAGGAGGGTTCGTCCAGGGAGACCCAGTACTTC. This codes for CSAKEGSSRETQYF.

The chain joins TRBV12-3 or TRBV12-4 to TRBJ2-3; tentatively, D is TRBD1 (6 bases). Trimming removed 3 bases from V and 2 bases from J, with 15 bases in between. The CDR3 sequence is 16 residues long. The CDR3 sequence is CASSFMQGLVTDTQYF. Written as DNA, the CDR3 is TGTGCCAGCAGTTTTATGCAGGGGTTAGTCACAGATACGCAGTATTTT.

The chain uses TRBV7-3 and TRBJ2-3; D is undetermined. Per germline, CDR1 SGHTA and CDR2 FQGTGA. This CDR3 has 15 amino acids. Trimming left V 4 bases short and J 1 base short, with 12 bases between. Here the CDR3 reads CASSSTGVGTDTQYF. DNA of the CDR3: TGTGCCAGCAGCTCCACTGGGGTCGGCACAGATACGCAGTATTTT.

This clonotype has only a few counts. The rearrangement uses TRBV5-6 and TRBJ2-1, with a weak D call TRBD1 (5 bases). The CDR3 contains 13 residues. The V gene's germline CDR1 is SGHDT and CDR2 YYEEEE. Deletions cut 0 bases from V and 8 bases from J, with 9 bases between. The CDR3 is CASSLGGMDEQFF. CDR3 nucleotides: TGTGCCAGCAGCTTGGGGGGCATGGATGAGCAGTTCTTC.

This clonotype was seen a handful of times. The rearrangement links TRBV6-1 to TRBJ2-6; D ambiguous. Trimming cost V 7 bases and J 0 bases, with 7 bases left between them. The CDR3 is 14 amino acids. Germline V gives CDR1 MNHNS, CDR2 SASEGT. The CDR3 DNA reads as TGTGCCAGCATGAGTGTCTCTGGGGCCAACGTCCTGACTTTC. It yields the protein CASMSVSGANVLTF.

This clonotype was observed a single time. This chain joins TRBV6-2 or TRBV6-3 and TRBJ1-3; D not certain. Trimming removed 5 bases at V and 0 bases at J, with 23 bases between. The length of the CDR3 is 19 residues. Looked up from germline, CDR1 is MNHEY and CDR2 is SVGEGT. CDR3 residues: CASSRRVGETTISGNTIYF. In DNA form, the CDR3 reads TGTGCCAGCAGTCGACGGGTGGGCGAGACAACAATCTCTGGAAACACCATATATTTT.

This chain connects TRBV15 to TRBJ1-5, with D possibly matching TRBD1 (6 bases). V was trimmed by 4 bases and J by 3 bases, leaving 7 bases between them. Germline CDR1 is LNHNV and CDR2 is YYDKDF (reference sequence). This CDR3 has 13 amino acids. The CDR3 DNA reads as TGTGCCACCAGCACAGGGGACAATCAGCCCCAGCATTTT. It yields the protein CATSTGDNQPQHF. Combining the CDR3 with reference TRBV15 and TRBJ1-5 gives the whole variable domain DAMVIQNPRYQVTQFGKPVTLSCSQTLNHNVMYWYQQKSSQAPKLLFHYYDKDFNNEADTPDNFQSRRPNTSFCFLDIRSPGLGDTAMYLCATSTGDNQPQHFGDGTRLSIL.

The chain recombines TRBV25-1 with TRBJ2-4; 9 nucleotides agree with TRBD1. Germline V gene sequence: CDR1 MGHDK, CDR2 SYGVNS. There are 12 residues in the CDR3. The junction had 4 bases not matched to a gene; V was cut back by 8 bases and J by 8 bases. This CDR3 is CASGWTGDIQYF. CDR3 in DNA: TGTGCCAGCGGGTGGACAGGGGACATTCAGTACTTC.

This clonotype was seen more than once but under ten times. This rearrangement joins TRBV12-3 or TRBV12-4 to TRBJ2-3; 8 nucleotides line up with TRBD2. Trimming took 6 bases from V and 6 from J; bases not matched to a gene: 8. The CDR3 length is 14 residues. As DNA, the CDR3 is TGTGCCAGCAGCTTATCGGGGGGGGTGGATACGCAGTATTTT. Protein product: CASSLSGGVDTQYF.

This rearrangement joins TRBV30 to TRBJ1-2; D remains unclear. This CDR3 is 13 amino acids long. Between the trimmed V and J ends, which lost 0 bases and 5 bases, there was a span of 10 bases. From germline, CDR1 is GTSNPN and CDR2 SVGIG (reference sequence). The CDR3 region has the DNA TGTGCCTGGAGTGTAGGTCTGGGGTATGGCTACACCTTC. It is translated as CAWSVGLGYGYTF.